What follows are 12 T cell receptor beta chains derived from one specimen sequenced in a study of blood T cell repertoires in COVID-19. Repertoires were generated with immunoSEQ multiplex PCR, while TCRdb's copy carries only in-frame clones and drops some. Of 370,000 or so clones in the sample, over 65% are singletons; the top ten hold about 1.2%. The sequenced sample consisted of peripheral blood. The origin of the receptors is a human donor with acute or convalescent COVID-19. The donor label of this sample is uncertain.

The chain uses TRBV18 and TRBJ2-7; 16 bases are a match to TRBD2. Trimming took 0 bases from V and 2 from J; bases not matched to a gene: 4. Germline-derived CDR1 and CDR2 are KGHSH and LQKENI. The CDR3 loop spans 18 amino acids. CDR3 residues: CASSPPGLAGGQTYEQYF. In nucleotides, the CDR3 is TGTGCCAGCTCACCACCGGGACTAGCGGGAGGGCAAACCTACGAGCAGTACTTC.

The CDR3 sequence is CAWSVGANQPQHF. The CDR3, as DNA: TGTGCCTGGAGTGTGGGGGCCAATCAGCCCCAGCATTTT. This sequence joins TRBV30 and TRBJ1-5, with a tentative D call TRBD1 (6 bases). Germline V gene data show CDR1 as GTSNPN and CDR2 as SVGIG (reference sequence). V was shortened by 0 bases and J by 3 bases, with 6 bases between the two germline ends. This CDR3 has 13 amino acids.

This clone was seen a handful of times. The CDR3 spells CASSLLAGAGDEQFF. In DNA form, the CDR3 reads TGCGCCAGCAGCTTGCTAGCGGGAGCGGGCGATGAGCAGTTCTTC. The V call is TRBV5-1, the J call TRBJ2-1; 10 bases are shared with TRBD2. V was clipped by 1 base and J by 8 bases; unmatched bases: 6. Per germline, CDR1 SGHRS and CDR2 YFSETQ. The CDR3 is 15 residues long.

The chain combines TRBV2 with TRBJ2-7; TRBD1 matches 8 bases. CDR1 is SNHLY, CDR2 FYNNEI, per germline. Germline trimming cut 8 bases from V and 0 bases from J; bases unmatched to any gene: 3. The CDR3 is 13 residues long. The CDR3 reads CASHGTGSYEQYF. The CDR3 nucleotides read TGTGCCAGCCATGGGACAGGCTCCTACGAGCAGTACTTC.

This sequence joins TRBV10-2 and TRBJ1-4, with a tentative D call TRBD1 (5 bases). The CDR3 extends over 16 amino acids. Trimming removed 10 bases at V and 3 bases at J, with 21 bases between. Germline V gene data show CDR1 as WSHSY and CDR2 as SAAADI. The CDR3 DNA reads as TGCGCCACCAAATCGGGGGTCTGGGGAGCTAATGAAAAACTGTTTTTT. This gives the protein CATKSGVWGANEKLFF.

The chain has TRBV28 and TRBJ2-2, with 9 bases matching TRBD1. The CDR3 length is 15 residues. V shed 3 bases and J 5 bases; nucleotides not matched to a gene: 4. Germline values: CDR1 MDHEN, CDR2 SYDVKM. CDR3 in DNA: TGTGCCAGCAGTTTGACAGGGGGAAAGACCGGGGAGCTGTTTTTT. Protein sequence: CASSLTGGKTGELFF.

V usage is TRBV2 and J usage is TRBJ2-2, with a possible D match to TRBD2 (6 bases). Germline assignment: CDR1 SNHLY and CDR2 FYNNEI. The CDR3 totals 15 residues. V lost 6 bases and J lost 4, with 15 bases in between. As DNA, the CDR3 is TGTGCCAGCAGCGCCTATGAGGGAGGCACCGGGGAGCTGTTTTTT. Translating it yields CASSAYEGGTGELFF.

This chain links TRBV7-2 with TRBJ2-1; 10 positions agree with TRBD2. V was pared by 1 base and J by 2 bases, with 2 bases of the junction left unmatched. This CDR3 is built from 16 residues. Germline CDR1 is SGHTA and CDR2 is FQGNSA. The CDR3 sequence is CASSLESGGAYNEQFF. CDR3 bases: TGTGCCAGCAGCTTAGAGAGCGGGGGGGCCTACAATGAGCAGTTCTTC. The full variable domain, completed using reference TRBV7-2 and TRBJ2-1, is GAGVSQSPSNKVTEKGKDVELRCDPISGHTALYWYRQSLGQGLEFLIYFQGNSAPDKSGLPSDRFSAERTGGSVSTLTIQRTQQEDSAVYLCASSLESGGAYNEQFFGPGTRLTVL.

This clone has only one observation. Other DNA sequences in the sample encode the same CDR3. J is TRBJ1-3 and V is TRBV5-4; no firm D call. This CDR3 has 15 residues. The germline V and J ends were trimmed by 3 bases and 4 bases, with 14 bases remaining between them. CDR1 is SGHNT, CDR2 YYREEE, per germline (reference sequence). In DNA form, the CDR3 reads TGTGCCAGCAGCTCCCTTGACTTAGCCGGAAACACCATATATTTT. It is translated as CASSSLDLAGNTIYF.

The chain is built from TRBV29-1 and TRBJ1-1; D ambiguous. CDR3 size: 13 residues. Germline V gene lookup returns CDR1 SQVTM and CDR2 ANQGSEA. The ends were cut back, 4 bases at V and 0 bases at J, with 9 bases in the middle. In DNA, the CDR3 is TGCAGCGTTGCTCAGCGACTGAACACTGAAGCTTTCTTT. This gives the protein CSVAQRLNTEAFF.

V usage is TRBV6-5 and J usage is TRBJ2-6; D gene unclear. Germline CDR1 reads MNHEY; CDR2 reads SVGAGI. V shed 5 bases and J shed 1 base, with 9 bases lying between them. The CDR3 contains 15 residues. The CDR3 DNA is TGTGCCAGCAGTCGAGGTTGGTCTGGGGCCAACGTCCTGACTTTC. It yields the protein CASSRGWSGANVLTF.

Turning to this clone: The junction does not match germline at one end; this may be a read error. DNA of the CDR3: TGCGCCAGCAGTTTGGGACAGGGCCCAACCTATGGCTACACCTTC. Its translation is CASSLGQGPTYGYTF. The chain couples TRBV5-1 to TRBJ1-2; 9 bases align to TRBD1. Per the germline V gene, CDR1 is SGHRS and CDR2 is YFSETQ. The CDR3 runs 15 residues.